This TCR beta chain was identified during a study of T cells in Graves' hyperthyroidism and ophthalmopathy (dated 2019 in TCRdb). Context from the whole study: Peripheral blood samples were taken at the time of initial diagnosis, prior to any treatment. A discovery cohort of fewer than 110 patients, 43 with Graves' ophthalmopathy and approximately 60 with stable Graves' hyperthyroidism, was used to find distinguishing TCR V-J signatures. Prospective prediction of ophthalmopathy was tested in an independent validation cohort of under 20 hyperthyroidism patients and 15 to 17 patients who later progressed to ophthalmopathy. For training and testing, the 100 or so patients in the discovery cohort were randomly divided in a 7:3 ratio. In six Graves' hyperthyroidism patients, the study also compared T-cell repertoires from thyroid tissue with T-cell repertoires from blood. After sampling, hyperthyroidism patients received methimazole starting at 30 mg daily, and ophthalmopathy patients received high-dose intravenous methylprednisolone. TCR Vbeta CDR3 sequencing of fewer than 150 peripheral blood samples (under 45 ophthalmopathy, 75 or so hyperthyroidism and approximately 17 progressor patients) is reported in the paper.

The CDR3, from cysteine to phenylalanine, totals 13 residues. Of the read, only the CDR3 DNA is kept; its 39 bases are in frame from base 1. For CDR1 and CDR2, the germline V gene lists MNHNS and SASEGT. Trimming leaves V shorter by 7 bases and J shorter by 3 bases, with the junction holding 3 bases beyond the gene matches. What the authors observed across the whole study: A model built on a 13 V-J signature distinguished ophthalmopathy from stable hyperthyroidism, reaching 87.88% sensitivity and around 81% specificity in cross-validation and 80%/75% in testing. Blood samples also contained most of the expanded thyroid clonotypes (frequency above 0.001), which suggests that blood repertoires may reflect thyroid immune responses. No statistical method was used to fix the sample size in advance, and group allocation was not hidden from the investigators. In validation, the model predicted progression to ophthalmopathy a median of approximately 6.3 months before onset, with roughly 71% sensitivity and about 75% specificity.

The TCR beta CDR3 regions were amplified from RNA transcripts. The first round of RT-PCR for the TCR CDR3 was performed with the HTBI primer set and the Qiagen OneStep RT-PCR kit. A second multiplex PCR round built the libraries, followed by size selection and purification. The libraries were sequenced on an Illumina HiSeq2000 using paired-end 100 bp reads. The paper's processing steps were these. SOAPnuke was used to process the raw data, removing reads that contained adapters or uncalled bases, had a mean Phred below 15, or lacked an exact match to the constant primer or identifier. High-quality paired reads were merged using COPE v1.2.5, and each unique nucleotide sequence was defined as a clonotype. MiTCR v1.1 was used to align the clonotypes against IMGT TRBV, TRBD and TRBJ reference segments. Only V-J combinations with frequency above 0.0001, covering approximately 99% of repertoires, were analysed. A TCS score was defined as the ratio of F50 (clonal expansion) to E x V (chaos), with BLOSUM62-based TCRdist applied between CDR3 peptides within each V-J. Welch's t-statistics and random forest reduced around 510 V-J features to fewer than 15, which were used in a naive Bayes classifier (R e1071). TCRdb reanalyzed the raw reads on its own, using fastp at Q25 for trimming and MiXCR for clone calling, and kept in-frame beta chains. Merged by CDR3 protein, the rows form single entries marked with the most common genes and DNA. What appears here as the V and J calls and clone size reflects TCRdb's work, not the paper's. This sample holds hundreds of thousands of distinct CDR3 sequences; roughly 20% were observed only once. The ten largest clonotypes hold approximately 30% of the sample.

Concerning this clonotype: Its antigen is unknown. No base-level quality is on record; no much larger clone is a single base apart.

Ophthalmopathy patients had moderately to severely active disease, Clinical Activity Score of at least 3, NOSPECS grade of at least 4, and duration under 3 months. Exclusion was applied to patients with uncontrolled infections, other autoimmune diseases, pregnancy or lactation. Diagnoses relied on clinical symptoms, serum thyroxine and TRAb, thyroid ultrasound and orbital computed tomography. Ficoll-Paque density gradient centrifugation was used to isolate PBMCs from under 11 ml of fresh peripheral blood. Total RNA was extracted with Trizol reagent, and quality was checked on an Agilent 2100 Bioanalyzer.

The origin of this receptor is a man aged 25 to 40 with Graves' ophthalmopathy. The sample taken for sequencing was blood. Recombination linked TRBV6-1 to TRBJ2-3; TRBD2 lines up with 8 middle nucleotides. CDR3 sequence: CASTQRETDTQYF. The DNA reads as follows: TGTGCCAGCACCCAGCGGGAGACAGATACGCAGTATTTT.